This TCR beta chain is from a study of CD8+ T cells in alopecia areata. The treatment denotes: oral pan-JAK inhibitor, 5-10 mg twice daily. After isolation, RNA underwent reverse transcription to generate cDNA as the sequencing template. The assay was immunoSEQ multiplex PCR, and TCRdb's table has in-frame clones only and misses some. The data contain about 120,000 clones, 53% of them singletons. V was clipped by 9 bases and J by 4 bases, with 15 bases between them. CDR1 is MNHEY and CDR2 is SVGAGI in the germline V gene. The CDR3 runs to 13 residues. The sample in question was CD4+ T cells sorted from blood, obtained at week 4, from a patient treated with tofacitinib. The receptor was isolated from a human donor with alopecia areata. V gene TRBV6-5 combines with J gene TRBJ1-2, with no clear D. CDR3 sequence: CASQSSGSYGYTF. DNA for the CDR3: TGTGCCAGTCAGAGCAGCGGCTCCTATGGCTACACCTTC.